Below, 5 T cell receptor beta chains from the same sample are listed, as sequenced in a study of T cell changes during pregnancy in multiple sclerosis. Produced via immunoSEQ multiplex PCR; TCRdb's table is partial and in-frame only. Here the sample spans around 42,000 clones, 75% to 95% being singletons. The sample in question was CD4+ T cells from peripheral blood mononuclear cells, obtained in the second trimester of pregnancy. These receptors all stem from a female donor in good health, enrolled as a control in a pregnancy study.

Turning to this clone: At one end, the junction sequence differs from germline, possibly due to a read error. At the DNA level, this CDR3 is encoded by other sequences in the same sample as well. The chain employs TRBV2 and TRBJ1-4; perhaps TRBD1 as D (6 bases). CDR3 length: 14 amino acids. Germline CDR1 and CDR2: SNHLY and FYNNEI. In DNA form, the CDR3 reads TGCGCCAGCAGTGTCTCACAGGGTGATGAAAAACTGTTTTTT. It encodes CASSVSQGDEKLFF. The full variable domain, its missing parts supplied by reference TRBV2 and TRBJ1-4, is EPEVTQTPSHQVTQMGQEVILRCVPISNHLYFYWYRQILGQKVEFLVSFYNNEISEKSEIFDDQFSVERPDGSNFTLKIRSTKLEDSAMYFCASSVSQGDEKLFFGSGTQLSVL.

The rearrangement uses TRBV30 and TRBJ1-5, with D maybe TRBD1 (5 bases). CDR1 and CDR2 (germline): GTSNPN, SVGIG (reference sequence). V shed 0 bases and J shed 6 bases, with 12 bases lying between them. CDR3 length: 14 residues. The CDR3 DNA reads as TGTGCCTGGAGTGTTTGGGGGGGAAGTCAGCCCCAGCATTTT. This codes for CAWSVWGGSQPQHF. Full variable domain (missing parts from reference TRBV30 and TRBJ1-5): SQTIHQWPATLVQPVGSPLSLECTVEGTSNPNLYWYRQAAGRGLQLLFYSVGIGQISSEVPQNLSASRPQDRQFILSSKKLLLSDSGFYLCAWSVWGGSQPQHFGDGTRLSIL.

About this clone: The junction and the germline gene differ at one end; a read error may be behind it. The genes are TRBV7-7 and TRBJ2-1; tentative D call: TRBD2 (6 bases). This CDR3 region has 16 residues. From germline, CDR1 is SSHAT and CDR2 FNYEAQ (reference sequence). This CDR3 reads CASSLGTGTQYNEQFF. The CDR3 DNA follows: TGTGCTAGCAGCTTGGGCACCGGGACTCAGTACAATGAGCAGTTCTTC.

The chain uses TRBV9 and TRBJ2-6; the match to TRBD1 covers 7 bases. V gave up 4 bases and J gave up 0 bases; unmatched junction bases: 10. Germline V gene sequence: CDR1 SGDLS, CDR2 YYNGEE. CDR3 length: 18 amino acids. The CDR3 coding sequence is TGTGCCAGCAGCCTCCGGGACAGTGGGAACTCTGGGGCCAACGTCCTGACTTTC. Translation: CASSLRDSGNSGANVLTF.

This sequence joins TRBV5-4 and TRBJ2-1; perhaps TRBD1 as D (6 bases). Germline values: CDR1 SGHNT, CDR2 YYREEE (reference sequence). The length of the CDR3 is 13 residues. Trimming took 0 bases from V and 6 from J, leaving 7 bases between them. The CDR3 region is CASSLAGVNEQFF. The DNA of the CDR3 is TGTGCCAGCAGCTTGGCAGGGGTCAATGAGCAGTTCTTC.